The T cell receptor beta chain described here comes from a study of technical replicates of blood from four donors. This table comes from immunoSEQ multiplex PCR, and its TCRdb copy is limited to in-frame clones, with some not included. The sample records about 90,000 clones, approximately 90% being singletons. The CDR3 contains 15 residues. CDR1 and CDR2 (germline): MNHEY, SVGAGI. V dropped 6 bases and J dropped 2 bases, with 14 bases sitting between them. The clonotype originates from a human donor in good health. Specimen: T cells isolated from PBMCs. The rearrangement uses TRBV6-5 and TRBJ1-5, with D possibly matching TRBD1 (6 bases). The CDR3, as DNA: TGTGCCAGCAGACAAGGGGGGGCTGGCAATCAGCCCCAGCATTTT. It encodes CASRQGGAGNQPQHF.